Following are 12 T cell receptor beta chains from one sample sequenced in a study of T cells after yellow fever vaccination. MiXCR was run by TCRdb on the 5' RACE reads, yielding one entry per CDR3 protein. This table has more than 300,000 distinct CDR3 sequences, around 6.8% appearing once. The sequencing used PBMCs, collected about 49 days after the first yellow fever vaccination. These receptors all come from a man aged 18 to 29 who received the YFV17D yellow fever vaccine.

The table lists this clonotype with a few counts. CDR3 coding DNA: TGTGCCAGCAGTTACGGGACTCCCCTCTACAATGAGCAGTTCTTC. Protein product: CASSYGTPLYNEQFF. The J gene is TRBJ2-1, the V gene TRBV6-2 or TRBV6-3; D might be TRBD2 (6 bases). The CDR3 runs to 15 residues. Trimming removed 2 bases from V and 3 bases from J, with 11 bases in between. Looked up from germline, CDR1 is MNHEY and CDR2 is SVGEGT.

This clonotype was seen repeatedly, ten times or more. V and J are TRBV4-3 and TRBJ2-1, with a possible D match to TRBD2 (5 bases). The ends were cut back, 0 bases at V and 4 bases at J, with 10 bases in the middle. The CDR3 is 15 amino acids. Germline-derived CDR1 and CDR2 are LGHNA and YSLEER. DNA for the CDR3: TGCGCCAGCAGCCAAGAGGAGGACTTTTACAATGAGCAGTTCTTC. It codes for CASSQEEDFYNEQFF.

Here the CDR3 reads CASSLDSGGGTDTQYF. In nucleotides, the CDR3 is TGTGCCAGCAGCTTGGATTCGGGGGGCGGCACAGATACGCAGTATTTT. The J gene is TRBJ2-3, the V gene TRBV5-6; a weak D match, TRBD2 (7 bases). The CDR3 loop spans 16 amino acids. V lost 0 bases and J 1 base, leaving 12 bases between the germline ends. Per germline, CDR1 SGHDT and CDR2 YYEEEE. The full variable domain, with the rest looked up from reference TRBV5-6 and TRBJ2-3, is DAGVTQSPTHLIKTRGQQVTLRCSPKSGHDTVSWYQQALGQGPQFIFQYYEEEERQRGNFPDRFSGHQFPNYSSELNVNALLLGDSALYLCASSLDSGGGTDTQYFGPGTRLTVL.

This clonotype was observed at least ten times. The junction does not match germline at one end; this may be a read error. The rearrangement joins TRBV12-3 or TRBV12-4 to TRBJ2-3; possibly TRBD1 or TRBD2 for D (6 bases each). The CDR3 consists of 14 residues. CDR3 protein: CASSLGGSTDTQYF. In nucleotides, the CDR3 is TGTGCCAGCAGCTTAGGGGGGAGCACAGATACGCAGTATTTT.

This clonotype was found a few times. J is TRBJ1-1 and V is TRBV7-2; D gene uncertain. The CDR3 runs 14 residues. The germline V gene has CDR1 SGHTA and CDR2 FQGNSA. V lost 5 bases and J 4 bases, leaving 14 bases between the germline ends. Here the CDR3 reads CASSPGGIFTEAFF. The DNA for the CDR3 is TGTGCCAGCAGCCCCGGTGGGATCTTCACTGAAGCTTTCTTT.

The rearrangement uses TRBV12-3 or TRBV12-4 and TRBJ2-5, with D maybe TRBD1 (7 bases). V gave up 2 bases and J gave up 5 bases, with 15 bases separating them. The CDR3 totals 15 residues. CDR3 coding DNA: TGTGCCAGCAGTTTACAGGAGGGGGCAAGGGAGACCCAGTACTTC. Its translation is CASSLQEGARETQYF.

As concerns this clonotype: The junction and the germline gene differ at one end; a read error may be behind it. This sequence joins TRBV5-5 and TRBJ2-6, with D unresolved. Looked up from germline, CDR1 is SGHKS and CDR2 is YYEKEE (reference sequence). The CDR3 consists of 14 residues. Here the CDR3 DNA reads TGTGCCAGCACCTTGCTCTCGGGGGCCAACGTCCTGACTTTC. It translates to CASTLLSGANVLTF.

This clonotype was counted only a few times. This chain uses TRBV7-6 with TRBJ2-2; D perhaps matches TRBD2 (6 bases). This CDR3 contains 16 residues. CDR1 and CDR2 from the germline V gene are SGHVS and FNYEAQ. V lost 5 bases, J lost 2 bases, and 15 bases lay in between. The chain's CDR3 is CASSPRGGLNTGELFF. The CDR3 bases are TGTGCCAGCAGCCCCCGGGGAGGCCTCAACACCGGGGAGCTGTTTTTT.

This clonotype has ten or more counts. CDR3 DNA sequence: TGTGCCAGCAGCGTAGATTCAAATACGCAGTATTTT. It encodes CASSVDSNTQYF. The chain has TRBV9 and TRBJ2-3; D is ambiguous. The CDR3 is 12 residues long. The V and J ends lost 0 bases and 7 bases respectively, with 6 bases between them. From germline, CDR1 is SGDLS and CDR2 YYNGEE.

This clonotype was found a few times. This chain links TRBV7-8 with TRBJ2-7; the D is unclear. The CDR3 spans 13 residues. Deletions cut 2 bases from V and 2 bases from J, with 7 bases between. CDR1 is SGHVS and CDR2 is FQNEAQ in the germline V gene. The CDR3 loop reads CASSLLETYEQYV. The CDR3 bases are TGTGCCAGCAGCTTATTAGAAACCTACGAGCAGTACGTC.

The chain is built from TRBV7-3 and TRBJ2-7, with 7 nucleotides matching TRBD1. With 9 bases clipped from V and 6 bases from J, the junction kept 5 bases outside the gene matches. Germline V lookup: CDR1 SGHTA, CDR2 FQGTGA. The CDR3 is made up of 11 amino acids. CDR3 sequence: CARGGSCEQYV. The DNA of the CDR3 is TGTGCCAGAGGGGGCTCTTGCGAGCAGTACGTC.

This chain links TRBV11-2 with TRBJ2-3; TRBD2 aligns across 9 bases. CDR3 size: 15 residues. Per the germline V gene, CDR1 is SGHAT and CDR2 is FQNNGV. V shed 0 bases and J 5 bases; nucleotides not matched to a gene: 3. CDR3 sequence reads: CASSLEAGGGDTQYF. DNA of the CDR3: TGTGCCAGCAGCTTAGAAGCGGGGGGCGGAGATACGCAGTATTTT.